The text below deals with one T cell receptor (beta chain). This clonotype was seen more than once but under ten times. No antigen is known for it. The record has no base qualities; no much larger clone is one base away. This sample's treatment or condition label indicates: allogeneic hematopoietic cell transplantation with graft depleted of TCRalphabeta T cells and CD19 B cells. TCRalphabeta/CD19-depleted allogeneic hematopoietic cell grafts were given to the transplant recipients, all of whom were children. The entry originates in a study of T-cell reconstitution after alpha-beta-depleted transplantation in children (dated by TCRdb to about 2016). For the wider study: Using TCR repertoire profiling, the study quantitatively followed how T-cell immune reconstitution unfolded in children after TCRalphabeta/CD19-depleted allogeneic hematopoietic cell transplantation. Overall study results and their limits: In some patients, the high TCRbeta diversity seen at day 60 was put down to recipient T cells and intrathymic progenitors that had survived conditioning. The frequencies of hyperexpanded clones fell over the following months, and after one year, T-cell counts and TCRbeta diversity were mostly attributed to newly produced T cells. Apparently early alphabetaT-cell count recovery about two months after transplant reportedly relied on only several hundred rapidly expanded clones derived from non-depleted graft cells.

The CDR3, cysteine through phenylalanine, is 15 amino acids long. The kept DNA is CDR3 alone, 45 bases in frame from the first base. V sheds 6 bases and J sheds 5 bases, leaving 19 bases between their ends. Receptor amplification or capture employed PCR. The instrument was an Illumina HiSeq 2500. TCR library preparation used molecular barcoding, with unique molecular identifiers applied to normalize quantification of the TCRbeta repertoire. TCRdb took the public reads, trimmed them with fastp at Q25, ran MiXCR for clone calling and kept in-frame beta chains. For every CDR3 protein sequence, its rows merge into one entry that carries the most common genes and DNA. The sample includes just over 200,000 distinct CDR3 sequences, with roughly 8.1% observed a single time. 35% of the sample is in the top ten clones.

The TCR sequence derives from a male patient aged 2 to 9 who had a stem cell transplant for acute myeloid leukemia, so the T cells may come from the graft donor. The chain couples TRBV12-3 or TRBV12-4 to TRBJ2-5; TRBD2 could be the D gene, as 5 bases match. This sample comprised PBMCs, mostly from graft donor cells, obtained 360 days after TCRalphabeta/CD19-depleted stem cell transplant. CDR3 protein: CASSRLLLGRETQYF. The nucleotide sequence is TGTGCCAGCAGCCGGCTCTTACTAGGACGGGAGACCCAGTACTTC.